This TCR beta chain was sequenced in a study of T cell repertoires in cytomegalovirus infection. A word on this clonotype: No antigen is known for it.

The CDR3 totals 12 residues. Between the trimmed V and J ends, which lost 2 bases and 5 bases, there was a span of 5 bases. The germline V gene has CDR1 MNHEY and CDR2 SVGAGI. TCRdb fed the reads into MiXCR, producing one record per CDR3 protein. The profile shows approximately 70,000 distinct CDR3 sequences, 20% to 25% of them singletons. Sample: PBMCs, sequenced either directly or after in vitro stimulation (not recorded which). The rearrangement joins TRBV6-5 to TRBJ2-3; TRBD2 is a possible D gene (5 bases). This clonotype was sampled from a human donor in good health (CMV status not recorded). Some clones in this sample may be carry-over from other donors' samples. As DNA, the CDR3 is TGTGCCAGCAGTTACCGGGGAGATACGCAGTATTTT. Encoded protein: CASSYRGDTQYF.